Below, 4 T cell receptor beta chains from the same sample are listed, as sequenced in a study of identical twins. MiXCR, applied by TCRdb to the 5' RACE reads, yields one record per CDR3 protein. Of roughly 490,000 distinct CDR3 sequences in the sample, roughly an eighth were seen once. This sample was shared with a second study, whose subject was yellow fever vaccine responses in identical twins.

Sequencing was done on a sample of CD4+ T cells sorted from blood. The receptors here all came from a young woman in good health.

This clonotype was observed a handful of times. The rearrangement joins TRBV7-3 to TRBJ1-1; D ambiguous. This CDR3 has 13 residues. Germline V gives CDR1 SGHTA, CDR2 FQGTGA. V shed 5 bases and J shed 0 bases, with 7 bases lying between them. DNA of the CDR3: TGTGCCAGCAGCCTTCATATGAACACTGAAGCTTTCTTT. Protein: CASSLHMNTEAFF. The variable domain in full, with the rest retrieved from reference TRBV7-3 and TRBJ1-1, is GAGVSQTPSNKVTEKGKYVELRCDPISGHTALYWYRQSLGQGPEFLIYFQGTGAADDSGLPNDRFFAVRPEGSVSTLKIQRTERGDSAVYLCASSLHMNTEAFFGQGTRLTVV.

This clonotype has a handful of counts. CDR3 protein: CATNRDSDGYTF. The DNA of the CDR3 is TGTGCCACAAACAGGGACAGCGATGGCTACACCTTC. V is TRBV19 and J is TRBJ1-2; TRBD1 matches 7 bases. After removal of 10 bases from V and 6 bases from J, the junction contained 8 bases not matched to a gene. Germline V CDR1 and CDR2: LNHDA, SQIVND (reference sequence). The CDR3 consists of 12 residues.

The rearrangement links TRBV18 to TRBJ2-1; the match to TRBD2 covers 15 bases. V shed 5 bases, J shed 7 bases, and the junction held 15 bases outside the gene matches. The germline V gene has CDR1 KGHSH and CDR2 LQKENI. The CDR3 is made up of 19 amino acids. Here the CDR3 reads CASSTRTTGTSGRTNEQFF. The CDR3 coding sequence is TGTGCCAGCTCAACTAGGACGACCGGGACTAGCGGGAGGACGAATGAGCAGTTCTTC.

The V call is TRBV4-2, the J call TRBJ2-5; D gene uncertain. Germline CDR1 reads LGHNA; CDR2 reads YNFKEQ. The CDR3 loop spans 14 amino acids. The V and J ends lost 0 bases and 9 bases respectively, with 14 bases between them. The CDR3 region has the DNA TGTGCCAGCAGCCAAGATCTGGAAGGGATAGCCCAGTACTTC. Translating gives CASSQDLEGIAQYF.